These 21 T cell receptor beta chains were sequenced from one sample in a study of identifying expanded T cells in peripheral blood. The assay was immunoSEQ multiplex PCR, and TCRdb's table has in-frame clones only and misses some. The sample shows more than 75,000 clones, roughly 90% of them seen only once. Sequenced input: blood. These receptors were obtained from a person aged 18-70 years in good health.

This CDR3 reads CSVGRDNEQFF. In DNA, the CDR3 is TGCAGCGTTGGTAGGGACAATGAGCAGTTCTTC. This chain connects TRBV29-1 to TRBJ2-1; no definite D call. V dropped 4 bases and J dropped 5 bases, with 6 bases sitting between them. The CDR3 is 11 amino acids. Germline loops: CDR1 SQVTM, CDR2 ANQGSEA.

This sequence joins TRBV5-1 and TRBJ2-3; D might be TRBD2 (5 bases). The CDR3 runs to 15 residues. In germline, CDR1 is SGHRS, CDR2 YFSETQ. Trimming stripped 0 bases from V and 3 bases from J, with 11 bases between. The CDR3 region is CASSLGGRETDTQYF. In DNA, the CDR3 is TGCGCCAGCAGCTTGGGAGGGAGAGAGACAGATACGCAGTATTTT. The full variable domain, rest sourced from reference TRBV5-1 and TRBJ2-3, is KAGVTQTPRYLIKTRGQQVTLSCSPISGHRSVSWYQQTPGQGLQFLFEYFSETQRNKGNFPGRFSGRQFSNSRSEMNVSTLELGDSALYLCASSLGGRETDTQYFGPGTRLTVL.

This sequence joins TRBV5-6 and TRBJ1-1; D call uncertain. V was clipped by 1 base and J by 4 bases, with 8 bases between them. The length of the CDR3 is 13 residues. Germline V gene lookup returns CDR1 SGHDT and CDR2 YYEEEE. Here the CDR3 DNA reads TGTGCCAGCAGCTTGATTGCTTTCACTGAAGCTTTCTTT. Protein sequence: CASSLIAFTEAFF.

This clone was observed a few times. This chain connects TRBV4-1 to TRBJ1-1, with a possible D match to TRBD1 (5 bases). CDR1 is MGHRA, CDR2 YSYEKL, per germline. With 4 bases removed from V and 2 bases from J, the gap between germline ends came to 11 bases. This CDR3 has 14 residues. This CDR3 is CASSPAGINTEAFF. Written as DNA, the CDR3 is TGCGCCAGCAGCCCGGCAGGGATTAACACTGAAGCTTTCTTT.

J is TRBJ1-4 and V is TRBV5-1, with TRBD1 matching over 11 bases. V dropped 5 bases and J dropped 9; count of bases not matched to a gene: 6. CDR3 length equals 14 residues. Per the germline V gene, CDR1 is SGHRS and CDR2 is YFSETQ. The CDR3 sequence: CASSRDRGKKKLFF. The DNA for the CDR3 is TGCGCCAGCAGTCGGGACAGGGGGAAAAAAAAACTGTTTTTT.

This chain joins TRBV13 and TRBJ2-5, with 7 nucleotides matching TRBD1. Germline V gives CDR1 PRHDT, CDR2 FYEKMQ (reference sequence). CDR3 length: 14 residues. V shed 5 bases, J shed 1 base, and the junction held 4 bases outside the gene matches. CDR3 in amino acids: CASSPRQGQETQYF. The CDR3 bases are TGTGCCAGCAGCCCTAGACAGGGCCAAGAGACCCAGTACTTC.

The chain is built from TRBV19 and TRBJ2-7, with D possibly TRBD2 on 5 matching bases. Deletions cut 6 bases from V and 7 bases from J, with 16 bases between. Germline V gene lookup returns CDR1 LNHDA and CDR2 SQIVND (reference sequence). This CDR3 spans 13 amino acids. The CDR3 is CASSSQTRGEQYF. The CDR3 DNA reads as TGTGCCAGTAGCAGTCAAACCCGAGGGGAGCAGTACTTC.

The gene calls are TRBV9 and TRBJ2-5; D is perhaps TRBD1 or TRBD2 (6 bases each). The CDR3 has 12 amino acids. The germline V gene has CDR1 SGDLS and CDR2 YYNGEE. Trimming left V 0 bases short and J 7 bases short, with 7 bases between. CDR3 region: CASSVEGGTQYF. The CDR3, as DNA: TGTGCCAGCAGCGTAGAGGGGGGGACCCAGTACTTC.

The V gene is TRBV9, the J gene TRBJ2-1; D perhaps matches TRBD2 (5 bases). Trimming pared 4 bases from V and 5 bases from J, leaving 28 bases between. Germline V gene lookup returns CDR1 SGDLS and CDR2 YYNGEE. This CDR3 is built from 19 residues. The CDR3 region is CASSPREGSPNPPDNEQFF. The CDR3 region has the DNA TGTGCCAGCAGCCCCCGCGAGGGCAGCCCAAACCCCCCAGACAATGAGCAGTTCTTC.

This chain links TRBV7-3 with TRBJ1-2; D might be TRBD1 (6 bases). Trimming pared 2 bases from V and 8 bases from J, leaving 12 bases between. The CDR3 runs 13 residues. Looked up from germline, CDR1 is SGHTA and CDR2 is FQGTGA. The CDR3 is CASSLGPGEGYTF. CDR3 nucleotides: TGTGCCAGCAGCTTAGGGCCAGGGGAGGGCTACACCTTC.

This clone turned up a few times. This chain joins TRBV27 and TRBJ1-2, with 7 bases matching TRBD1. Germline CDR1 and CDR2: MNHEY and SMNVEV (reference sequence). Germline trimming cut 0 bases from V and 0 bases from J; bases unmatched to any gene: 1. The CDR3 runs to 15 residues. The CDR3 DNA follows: TGTGCCAGCAGTTTATCCGGGACAGCTAACTATGGCTACACCTTC. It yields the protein CASSLSGTANYGYTF.

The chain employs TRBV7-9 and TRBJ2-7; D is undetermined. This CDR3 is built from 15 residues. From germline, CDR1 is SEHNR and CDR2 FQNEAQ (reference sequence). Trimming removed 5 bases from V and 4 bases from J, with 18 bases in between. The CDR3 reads CASSLDLTFEYEQYF. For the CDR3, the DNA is TGTGCCAGCAGCCTTGACCTAACCTTTGAATACGAGCAGTACTTC.

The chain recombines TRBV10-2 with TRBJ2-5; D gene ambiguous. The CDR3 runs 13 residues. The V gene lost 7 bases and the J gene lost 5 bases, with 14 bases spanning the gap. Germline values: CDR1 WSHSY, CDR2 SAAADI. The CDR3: CASKDSSVETQYF. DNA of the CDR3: TGCGCCAGCAAAGACTCTTCGGTGGAGACCCAGTACTTC.

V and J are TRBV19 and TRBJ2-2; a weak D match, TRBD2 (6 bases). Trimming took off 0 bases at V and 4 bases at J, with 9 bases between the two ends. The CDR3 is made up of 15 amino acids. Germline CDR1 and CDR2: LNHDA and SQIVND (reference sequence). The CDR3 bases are TGTGCCAGTAGTATAGACGGGGGTGGCACCGGGGAGCTGTTTTTT. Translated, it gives CASSIDGGGTGELFF.

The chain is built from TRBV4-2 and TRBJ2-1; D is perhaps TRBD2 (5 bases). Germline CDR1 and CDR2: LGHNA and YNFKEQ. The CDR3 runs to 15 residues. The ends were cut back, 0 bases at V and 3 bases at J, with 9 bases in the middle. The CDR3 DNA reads TGTGCCAGCAGCCAAGAGTCCGGGGACTACAATGAGCAGTTCTTC. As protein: CASSQESGDYNEQFF.

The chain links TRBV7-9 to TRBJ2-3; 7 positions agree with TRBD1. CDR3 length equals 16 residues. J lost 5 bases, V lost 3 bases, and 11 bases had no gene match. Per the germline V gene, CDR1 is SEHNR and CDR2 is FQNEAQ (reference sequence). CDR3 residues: CASSFPRRQGKDTQYF. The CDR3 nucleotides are TGTGCCAGCAGCTTTCCCCGACGACAGGGAAAAGATACGCAGTATTTT.

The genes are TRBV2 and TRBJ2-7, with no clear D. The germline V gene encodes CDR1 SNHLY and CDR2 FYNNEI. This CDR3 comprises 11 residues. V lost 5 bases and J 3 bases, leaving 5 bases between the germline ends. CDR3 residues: CASSYSYEQYF. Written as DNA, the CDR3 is TGTGCCAGCAGTTACAGCTACGAGCAGTACTTC.

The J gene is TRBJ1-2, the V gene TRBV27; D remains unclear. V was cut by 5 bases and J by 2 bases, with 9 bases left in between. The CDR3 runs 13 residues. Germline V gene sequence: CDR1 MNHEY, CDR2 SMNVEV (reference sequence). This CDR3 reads CASSPGSNYGYTF. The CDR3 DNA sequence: TGTGCCAGCAGTCCCGGGTCGAACTATGGCTACACCTTC.

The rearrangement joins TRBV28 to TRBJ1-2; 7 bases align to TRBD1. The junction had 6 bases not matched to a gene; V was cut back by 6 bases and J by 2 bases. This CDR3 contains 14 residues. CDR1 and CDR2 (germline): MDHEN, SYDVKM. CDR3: CASRGNRGNYGYTF. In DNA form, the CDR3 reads TGTGCCAGCAGGGGGAACAGGGGAAACTATGGCTACACCTTC.

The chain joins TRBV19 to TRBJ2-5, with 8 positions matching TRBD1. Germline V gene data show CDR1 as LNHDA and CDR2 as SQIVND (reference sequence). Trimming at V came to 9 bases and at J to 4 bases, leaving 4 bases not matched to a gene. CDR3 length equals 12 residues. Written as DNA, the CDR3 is TGTGCCAGCCGAGACAGGGGAGAGACCCAGTACTTC. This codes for CASRDRGETQYF. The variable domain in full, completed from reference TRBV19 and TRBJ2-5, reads DGGITQSPKYLFRKEGQNVTLSCEQNLNHDAMYWYRQDPGQGLRLIYYSQIVNDFQKGDIAEGYSVSREKKESFPLTVTSAQKNPTAFYLCASRDRGETQYFGPGTRLLVL.

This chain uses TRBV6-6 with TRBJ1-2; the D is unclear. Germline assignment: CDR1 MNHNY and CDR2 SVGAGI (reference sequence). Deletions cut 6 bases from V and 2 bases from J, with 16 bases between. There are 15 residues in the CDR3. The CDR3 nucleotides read TGTGCCAGCAGCCCCTTTGGGGAGAGGAACTATGGCTACACCTTC. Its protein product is CASSPFGERNYGYTF.